This TCR beta chain is drawn from a study of blood T cells in healthy people across ages. Peripheral blood, approximately 10 milliliters per donor, was collected. With 1 base removed from V and 7 bases from J, the gap between germline ends came to 14 bases. CDR3 length: 14 amino acids. CDR1 and CDR2 (germline): SGHTA, FQGNSA. The sample holds a few counts of this clonotype. This could be a read error, since a much larger clone is one nucleotide away. It was with a sample-barcoded 5' primer and a J-beta primer mix that a second PCR of roughly 6 to 11 cycles was run. TCRdb analysed the 5' RACE reads with MiXCR anew, one entry per CDR3 protein. The profile covers about 640,000 distinct CDR3 sequences, with roughly 58% appearing a single time and 30% to 40% taken by the ten largest.

The sequencing input was blood. This TCR was recovered from a man aged 55 to 69 in good health. The rearrangement uses TRBV7-2 and TRBJ2-7; no clear D gene. The CDR3 loop is CASSLGGTVNEQYF. Here the CDR3 DNA reads TGTGCCAGCAGCTTAGGGGGAACAGTCAATGAGCAGTACTTC.